Sequencing of this T cell receptor (beta chain) was carried out in a study of cytomegalovirus exposure and HLA in healthy donors (TCRdb year 2017). A note on the overall study: The roughly 650 repertoires of the first cohort and the 95 to 150 validation repertoires were produced on the same platform, according to a later analysis. The study was designed to test whether signatures of past pathogen exposure could be identified by cataloging public T cell receptors. Along with the roughly 670-subject first cohort, a separate validation cohort of some 130 different subjects was used. To predict cytomegalovirus infection status, the study combined high-throughput TCR immunosequencing, statistical association of individual TCRs with disease status, and machine learning.

The research as a whole found: In a later analysis, TCRs clustered in the first cohort were found to also tend to co-occur in the 100 to 150 validation repertoires, with over 90% of cluster scores above 0. The classifier was reported to diagnose cytomegalovirus status with high specificity and sensitivity in both the original and validation cohorts. Most TCR sequences were seen in very few donors, while some public TCRs were found in many individuals. The validation cohort had no HLA typing available for a later analysis, so co-occurrence within that cohort was assessed over all 120 or so repertoires. The study gave a list of 150 to 200 TCR beta chains associated with cytomegalovirus. The authors suggested that the approach could potentially be extended to other disease states and immunological phenotypes. In vitro tests confirmed that a few of the cytomegalovirus-associated TCR beta chains recognize cytomegalovirus antigens.

Counted from cysteine to phenylalanine, this CDR3 has 15 amino acids. Only the CDR3 part of the read is kept: 45 bases, read in frame from the first base. The CDR1 and CDR2 encoded by the germline V gene are SNHLY and FYNNEI. V sheds 3 bases and J sheds 0 bases, leaving 9 bases between their ends. The library was built by means of the immunoSEQ multiplex PCR assay. The authors' pipeline ran thus. To diagnose cytomegalovirus status from the catalog of TCR beta chain sequences, a statistical classification framework was built. Held by TCRdb, this immuneACCESS table contains in-frame sequences only and omits some clones. Under half of the omission traces to an unresolved V gene where checked; the cause of the rest is unknown. That table supplies the V and J calls and clone size; D and trimming were determined from the DNA. For this sample the table gives around 91,000 clones, of which 90% to 95% were detected only once. The ten largest clonotypes hold about 1.1% of the sample.

The donors belonged to the validation cohort of roughly 120 subjects, which was separate from the roughly 680-subject first cohort. A word on this clone: This receptor's antigen is unknown. Base qualities were left out, and no much larger clone turns up one base away.

Sequencing was performed on PBMCs. The chain joins TRBV2 to TRBJ2-1, with an unclear D gene assignment. The receptor was derived from a woman aged 25 to 39 in good health and CMV-seropositive. The CDR3 reads CASSEWAVSYNEQFF. The DNA sequence is as follows: TGTGCCAGCAGTGAGTGGGCAGTCTCCTACAATGAGCAGTTCTTC.